Below, 14 T cell receptor beta chains from the same sample are listed, as sequenced in a study of cytomegalovirus exposure and HLA in healthy donors. The PCR made use of 60 Vbeta and 13 Jbeta primers. The protocol was immunoSEQ multiplex PCR, while the TCRdb copy is restricted to in-frame clones and leaves out a portion. The repertoire holds 60,000 to 75,000 clones, with 73% as singletons. Sequenced material: PBMCs. Every receptor here comes from a man aged 50-60 years in good health and CMV-seronegative.

The chain uses TRBV29-1 and TRBJ2-7, with 8 bases that match TRBD1. Germline loops: CDR1 SQVTM, CDR2 ANQGSEA. The CDR3 has 14 amino acids. V gave up 4 bases and J gave up 3 bases; unmatched junction bases: 8. CDR3 sequence (DNA): TGCAGCGTTGCCTCACCTGGACAGGGCTACGAGCAGTACTTC. Protein product: CSVASPGQGYEQYF.

The chain couples TRBV6-5 to TRBJ1-1; D perhaps matches TRBD1 (6 bases). The V end was cut by 6 bases, the J end by 4 bases, with 12 bases between. Germline CDR1 is MNHEY and CDR2 is SVGAGI. The CDR3 is 13 amino acids. This CDR3 is CASRQGITTEAFF. The CDR3, as DNA: TGTGCCAGCAGGCAGGGGATAACCACTGAAGCTTTCTTT.

The V and J genes are TRBV7-9 and TRBJ1-1; TRBD1 aligns across 7 bases. This CDR3 is built from 14 residues. Germline V gene sequence: CDR1 SEHNR, CDR2 FQNEAQ (reference sequence). Trimming at V came to 5 bases and at J to 7 bases, leaving 10 bases not matched to a gene. CDR3 residues: CASSTRDSLNEAFF. CDR3 DNA: TGTGCCAGCAGCACTCGGGACAGCCTTAATGAAGCTTTCTTT.

The chain couples TRBV6-5 to TRBJ2-3; no reliable D call. The V end was cut by 5 bases, the J end by 3 bases, with 15 bases between. Germline lookup yields CDR1 MNHEY and CDR2 SVGAGI. The CDR3 is made up of 15 amino acids. The CDR3: CASSPQTGFTDTQYF. CDR3 bases: TGTGCCAGCAGTCCCCAGACTGGGTTTACAGATACGCAGTATTTT.

The V gene is TRBV15, the J gene TRBJ1-2, with a tentative D call TRBD1 (6 bases). This CDR3 contains 15 residues. With 1 base removed from V and 7 bases from J, the gap between germline ends came to 16 bases. Germline CDR1 and CDR2: LNHNV and YYDKDF (reference sequence). CDR3 residues: CATSRGPFGGTGYTF. DNA of the CDR3: TGTGCCACCAGCAGAGGCCCCTTTGGGGGCACTGGCTACACCTTC.

The chain has TRBV2 and TRBJ1-3; 7 bases match TRBD1. The length of the CDR3 is 15 residues. The germline V gene encodes CDR1 SNHLY and CDR2 FYNNEI. Trimming took 3 bases from V and 0 from J; bases not matched to a gene: 2. Here the CDR3 reads CASSDWDSSGNTIYF. CDR3 DNA sequence: TGTGCCAGCAGTGACTGGGACAGCTCTGGAAACACCATATATTTT.

This rearrangement joins TRBV11-2 to TRBJ2-5; the match to TRBD2 covers 7 bases. The J call is uncertain, as TRBJ2-7 better fits the DNA end. Germline CDR1 is SGHAT and CDR2 is FQNNGV. This CDR3 is built from 14 residues. This CDR3 is CASSLVGAGSEQYF. Written as DNA, the CDR3 is TGTGCCAGCAGCTTAGTTGGAGCGGGGTCCGAGCAGTACTTC.

This clone was observed a single time. The chain recombines TRBV9 with TRBJ2-3; D is perhaps TRBD2 (7 bases). V lost 0 bases, J lost 1 base, and 15 bases lay in between. CDR1 SGDLS and CDR2 YYNGEE come from the germline V gene. The CDR3 is made up of 17 amino acids. CDR3 amino acids: CASSVGPGGRGTDTQYF. CDR3 in DNA: TGTGCCAGCAGCGTAGGTCCGGGGGGCCGGGGCACAGATACGCAGTATTTT.

The rearrangement links TRBV30 to TRBJ1-2, with D unresolved. Germline V gives CDR1 GTSNPN, CDR2 SVGIG (reference sequence). Trimming took 2 bases from V and 6 from J, leaving 16 bases between them. The CDR3 contains 14 residues. The CDR3 region is CAWSPEQRLDGYTF. CDR3 DNA: TGTGCCTGGAGTCCCGAGCAGCGGTTGGATGGCTACACCTTC.

This CDR3 reads CAIRGQGDTGELFF. The CDR3 region has the DNA TGTGCCATCAGGGGACAGGGGGATACCGGGGAGCTGTTTTTT. This chain connects TRBV6-1 to TRBJ2-2; 11 positions match TRBD1. This CDR3 region has 14 residues. The germline gives CDR1 MNHNS, CDR2 SASEGT. J was trimmed by 5 bases and V by 10 bases; bases with no gene match: 6.

V gene TRBV7-9 combines with J gene TRBJ2-1; possibly TRBD2 for D (7 bases). Trimming shortened V by 0 bases and J by 9 bases, and 18 bases separated the two germline ends. Germline lookup yields CDR1 SEHNR and CDR2 FQNEAQ (reference sequence). CDR3 size: 16 residues. This chain's CDR3 is CASSLAGGPISSEQFF. In nucleotides, the CDR3 is TGTGCCAGCAGCTTAGCGGGGGGGCCCATAAGCAGTGAGCAGTTCTTC. Variable domain in full (rest from reference TRBV7-9 and TRBJ2-1): DTGVSQNPRHKITKRGQNVTFRCDPISEHNRLYWYRQTLGQGPEFLTYFQNEAQLEKSRLLSDRFSAERPKGSFSTLEIQRTEQGDSAMYLCASSLAGGPISSEQFFGPGTRLTVL.

This chain joins TRBV6-1 and TRBJ2-5, with D uncertain. This CDR3 has 14 amino acids. Germline assignment: CDR1 MNHNS and CDR2 SASEGT. With 4 bases removed from V and 2 bases from J, the gap between germline ends came to 11 bases. The DNA of the CDR3 is TGTGCCAGCAGTGCTTTTCGCGCACAAGAGACCCAGTACTTC. Translation: CASSAFRAQETQYF.

This clone occurred once. One junction end disagrees with the germline gene, perhaps due to a read error. V and J are TRBV7-9 and TRBJ1-6; D possibly corresponds to TRBD1 (6 bases). The CDR3 extends over 12 amino acids. Germline CDR1 SEHNR, CDR2 FQNEAQ (reference sequence). CDR3 protein: CSSSIRDKPLHF. For the CDR3, the DNA is TGTTCCAGCAGCATACGGGACAAACCCCTCCACTTT.

The chain recombines TRBV19 with TRBJ1-1, with a possible D match to TRBD1 (6 bases). This CDR3 is 18 amino acids long. V was trimmed by 3 bases and J by 0 bases, leaving 20 bases between them. CDR1 is LNHDA and CDR2 is SQIVND in the germline V gene (reference sequence). The CDR3, as DNA: TGTGCCAGTAGTATTAAAGGGAGGGGGGCCTTAATGAACACTGAAGCTTTCTTT. This sequence encodes CASSIKGRGALMNTEAFF.